This T cell receptor beta chain originates from a study of shared clonotypes between healthy human individuals. Background on the study: Sampling drew on donors who were a couple of women and three men aged 18 to 49.

Sequencing used immunoSEQ multiplex PCR; TCRdb keeps in-frame clones, though not all of them. The sample shows 850,000 to 1,200,000 clones, about 70% of them seen only once. Germline trimming cut 3 bases from V and 3 bases from J; bases unmatched to any gene: 2. CDR1 and CDR2 from the germline V gene are SNHLY and FYNNEI. CDR3 length: 14 amino acids. The donors were all Caucasian adults (living in Nashville, Tennessee). CD45RA+ naive and CD45RA-negative memory subsets were separated from CD4+ cells. Sequences were obtained from memory CD4+ T cells sorted from blood. Subset indicated: CD45RA-negative fraction. The TCR was taken from a man between 18 and 35 years old in good health. The chain uses TRBV2 and TRBJ2-5; TRBD1 agrees at 9 bases. DNA of the CDR3: TGTGCCAGCAGTGAGGACAGGGGCAAAGAGACCCAGTACTTC. Its protein product is CASSEDRGKETQYF.